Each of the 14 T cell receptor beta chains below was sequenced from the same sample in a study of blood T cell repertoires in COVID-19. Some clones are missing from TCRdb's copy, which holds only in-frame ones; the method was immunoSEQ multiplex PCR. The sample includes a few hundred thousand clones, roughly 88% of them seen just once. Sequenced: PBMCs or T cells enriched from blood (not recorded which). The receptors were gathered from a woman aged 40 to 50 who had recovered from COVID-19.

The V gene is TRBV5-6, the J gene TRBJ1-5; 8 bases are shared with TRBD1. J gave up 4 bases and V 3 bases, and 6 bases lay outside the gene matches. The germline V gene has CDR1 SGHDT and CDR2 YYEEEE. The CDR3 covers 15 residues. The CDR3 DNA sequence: TGTGCCAGCAGCTCCAGGCGACAGGGGAATCAGCCCCAGCATTTT. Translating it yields CASSSRRQGNQPQHF.

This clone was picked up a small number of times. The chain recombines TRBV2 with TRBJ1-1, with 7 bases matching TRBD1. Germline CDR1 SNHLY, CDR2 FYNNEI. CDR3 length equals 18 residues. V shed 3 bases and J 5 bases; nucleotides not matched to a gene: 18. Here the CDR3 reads CASSDLSGTDKRATEAFF. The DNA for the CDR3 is TGTGCCAGCAGTGACTTAAGTGGGACAGATAAAAGGGCGACTGAAGCTTTCTTT.

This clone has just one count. For the CDR3, the DNA is TGTGCCAGCAGTTTGATCCACCCCAGGGAAGGCACTGAAGCTTTCTTT. Its protein is CASSLIHPREGTEAFF. The V and J genes are TRBV5-6 and TRBJ1-1, with D maybe TRBD1 (5 bases). V shed 5 bases and J shed 4 bases, with 21 bases lying between them. CDR1 is SGHDT and CDR2 is YYEEEE in the germline V gene. This CDR3 comprises 16 residues.

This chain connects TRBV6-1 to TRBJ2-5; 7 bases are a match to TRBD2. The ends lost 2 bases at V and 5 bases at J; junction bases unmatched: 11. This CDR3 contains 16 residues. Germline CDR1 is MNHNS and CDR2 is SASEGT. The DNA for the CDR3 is TGTGCCAGCAGTGAACCGAGGGAGGGAAGAAGGGAGACCCAGTACTTC. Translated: CASSEPREGRRETQYF.

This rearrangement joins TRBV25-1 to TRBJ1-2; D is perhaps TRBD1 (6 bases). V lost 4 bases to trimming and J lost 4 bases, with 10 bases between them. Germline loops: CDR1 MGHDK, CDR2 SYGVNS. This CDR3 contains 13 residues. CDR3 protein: CASSGDRSYGYTF. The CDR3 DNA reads TGTGCCAGCAGTGGAGACAGGAGCTATGGCTACACCTTC.

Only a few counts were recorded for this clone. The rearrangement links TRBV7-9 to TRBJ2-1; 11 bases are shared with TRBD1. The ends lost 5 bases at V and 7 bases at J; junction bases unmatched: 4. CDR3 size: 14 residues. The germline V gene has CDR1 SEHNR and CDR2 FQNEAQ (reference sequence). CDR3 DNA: TGTGCCAGCAGCGGACAGGGGGCGCTGAATGAGCAGTTCTTC. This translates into CASSGQGALNEQFF.

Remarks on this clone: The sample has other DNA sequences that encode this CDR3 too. The CDR3 DNA reads TGTGCCAGCAGCTCGACAAGCACAGATACGCAGTATTTT. Translation: CASSSTSTDTQYF. V is TRBV7-2 and J is TRBJ2-3; D call uncertain. CDR3 length: 13 amino acids. V gave up 4 bases and J gave up 0 bases, with 5 bases separating them. Germline V lookup: CDR1 SGHTA, CDR2 FQGNSA.

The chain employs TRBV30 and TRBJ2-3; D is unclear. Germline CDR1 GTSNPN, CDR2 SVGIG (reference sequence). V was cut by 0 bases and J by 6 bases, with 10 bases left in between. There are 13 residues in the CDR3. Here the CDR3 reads CAWSVHGSDTQYF. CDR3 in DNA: TGTGCCTGGAGTGTACACGGGTCGGATACGCAGTATTTT.

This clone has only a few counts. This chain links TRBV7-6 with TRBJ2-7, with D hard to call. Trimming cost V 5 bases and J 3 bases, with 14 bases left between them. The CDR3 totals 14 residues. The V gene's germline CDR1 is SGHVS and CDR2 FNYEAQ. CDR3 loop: CASSTWHTDYEQYF. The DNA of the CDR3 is TGTGCCAGCAGCACGTGGCACACCGACTACGAGCAGTACTTC.

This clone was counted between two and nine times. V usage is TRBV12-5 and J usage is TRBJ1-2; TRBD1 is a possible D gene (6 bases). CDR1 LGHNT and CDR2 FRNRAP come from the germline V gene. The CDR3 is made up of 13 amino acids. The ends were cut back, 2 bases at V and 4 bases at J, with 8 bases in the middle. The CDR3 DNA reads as TGTGCTAGTGGTTTGACAGGGAGCTATGGCTACACCTTC. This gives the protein CASGLTGSYGYTF.

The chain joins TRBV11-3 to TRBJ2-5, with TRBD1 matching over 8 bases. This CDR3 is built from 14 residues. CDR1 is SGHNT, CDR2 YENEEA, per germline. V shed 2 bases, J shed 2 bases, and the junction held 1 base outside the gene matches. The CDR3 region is CASSLRDRQETQYF. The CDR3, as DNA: TGTGCCAGCAGCTTAAGGGACAGGCAAGAGACCCAGTACTTC.

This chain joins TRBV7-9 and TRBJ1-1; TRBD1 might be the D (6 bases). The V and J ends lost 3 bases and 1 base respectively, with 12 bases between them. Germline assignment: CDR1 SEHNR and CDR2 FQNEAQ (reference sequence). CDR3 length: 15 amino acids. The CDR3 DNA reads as TGTGCCAGCAGCTTGCCGGGACACCAGAACACTGAAGCTTTCTTT. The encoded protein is CASSLPGHQNTEAFF.

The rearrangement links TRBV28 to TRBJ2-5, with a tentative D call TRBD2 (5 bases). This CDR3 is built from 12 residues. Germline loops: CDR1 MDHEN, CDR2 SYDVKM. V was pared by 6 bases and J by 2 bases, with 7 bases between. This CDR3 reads CASREGQETQYF. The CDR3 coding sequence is TGTGCCAGCAGAGAGGGACAAGAGACCCAGTACTTC.

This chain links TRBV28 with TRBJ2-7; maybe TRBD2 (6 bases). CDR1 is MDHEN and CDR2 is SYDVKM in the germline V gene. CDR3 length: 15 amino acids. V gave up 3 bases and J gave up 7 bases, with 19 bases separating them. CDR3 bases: TGTGCCAGCAGTTTCGGTTGGCGGGGCCCGGGAGAGCAGTACTTC. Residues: CASSFGWRGPGEQYF.